This T cell receptor (beta chain) derives from a study of blood T cell repertoires in COVID-19. Study as a whole: Spain, Italy and the United States supplied samples that represented acute and convalescent COVID-19. PBMCs, B-cell-depleted T cells, or T cells were the source of the cDNA or gDNA that made up the material.

Per the study methods: Estimated nucleated cell counts came from reference gene primer amplification. Method: immunoSEQ multiplex PCR; TCRdb's copy keeps in-frame clones and lacks some. The DNA was the basis for D and trimming; V, J and clone size are from that table. The profile shows tens of thousands of clones, roughly 70% of them singletons. V was shortened by 7 bases and J by 2 bases, with 20 bases between the two germline ends. The germline V gene has CDR1 SNHLY and CDR2 FYNNEI. The CDR3 sequence is 17 residues long. What was sequenced was peripheral blood. The source is a woman in her 70s with acute or convalescent COVID-19. The genes are TRBV2 and TRBJ1-4; a possible D gene is TRBD1 (6 bases). The CDR3 region is CASTLTGARVTNEKLFF. The CDR3 DNA sequence: TGTGCCAGCACCCTGACAGGCGCCCGAGTTACTAATGAAAAACTGTTTTTT.